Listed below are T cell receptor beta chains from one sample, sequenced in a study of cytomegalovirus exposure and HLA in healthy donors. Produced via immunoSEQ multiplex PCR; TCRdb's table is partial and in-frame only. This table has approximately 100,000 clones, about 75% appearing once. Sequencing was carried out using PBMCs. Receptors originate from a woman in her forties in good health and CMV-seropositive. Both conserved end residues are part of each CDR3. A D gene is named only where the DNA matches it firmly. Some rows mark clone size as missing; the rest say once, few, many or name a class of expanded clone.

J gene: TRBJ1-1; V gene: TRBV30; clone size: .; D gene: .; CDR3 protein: CAWTAGAPGRAFF; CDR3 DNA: TGTGCCTGGACCGCAGGGGCCCCGGGAAGAGCTTTCTTT
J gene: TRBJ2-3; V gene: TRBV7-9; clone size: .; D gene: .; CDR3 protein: CASSLDSTDTQYF; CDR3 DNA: TGTGCCAGCAGCTTGGACAGTACAGATACGCAGTATTTT
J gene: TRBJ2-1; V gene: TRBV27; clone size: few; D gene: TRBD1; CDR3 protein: CASSFSTGAALFEQFF; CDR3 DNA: TGTGCCAGCAGTTTTAGTACAGGGGCCGCTTTGTTCGAGCAGTTCTTC
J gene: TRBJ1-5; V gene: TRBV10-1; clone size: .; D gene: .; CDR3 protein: CASSTGPGSPQHF; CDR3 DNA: TGCGCCAGCAGTACAGGGCCCGGGTCGCCCCAGCATTTT
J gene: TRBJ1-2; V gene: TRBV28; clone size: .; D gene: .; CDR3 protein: CASSPGRGGYTF; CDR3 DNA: TGTGCCAGCAGCCCCGGGCGGGGTGGCTACACCTTC
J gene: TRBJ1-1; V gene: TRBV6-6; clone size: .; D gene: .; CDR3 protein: CASSYVRNEAFF; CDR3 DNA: TGTGCCAGCAGTTACGTGAGGAATGAAGCTTTCTTT
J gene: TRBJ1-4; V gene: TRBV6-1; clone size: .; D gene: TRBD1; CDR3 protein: CASSELQGQGSQKLFF; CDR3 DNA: TGTGCCAGCAGTGAACTGCAGGGACAGGGGAGCCAAAAACTGTTTTTT
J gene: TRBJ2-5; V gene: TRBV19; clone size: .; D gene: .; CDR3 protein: CSSRGQETQYF; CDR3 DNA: TGTTCGAGCAGGGGACAAGAGACCCAGTACTTC
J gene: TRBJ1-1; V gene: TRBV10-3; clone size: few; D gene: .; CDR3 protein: CAISGRNTEAFF; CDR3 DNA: TGTGCCATCAGTGGGAGGAACACTGAAGCTTTCTTT
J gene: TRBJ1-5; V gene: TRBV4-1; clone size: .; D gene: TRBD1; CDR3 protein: CASSHLLQGNQPQHF; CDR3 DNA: TGCGCCAGCAGCCACCTCCTACAGGGGAATCAGCCCCAGCATTTT
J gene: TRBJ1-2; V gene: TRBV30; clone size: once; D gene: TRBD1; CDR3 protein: CAWKSAGTGHYGYTF; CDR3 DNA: TGTGCCTGGAAAAGTGCCGGGACAGGGCACTATGGCTACACCTTC
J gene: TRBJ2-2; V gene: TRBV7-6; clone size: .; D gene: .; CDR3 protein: CASSSRRGTNTGELFF; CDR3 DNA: TGTGCCAGCAGCTCGAGACGCGGGACGAACACCGGGGAGCTGTTTTTT
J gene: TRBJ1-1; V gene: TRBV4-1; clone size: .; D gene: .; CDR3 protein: CASSHPGTRNTEAFF; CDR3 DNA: TGCGCCAGCAGCCACCCCGGGACACGGAACACTGAAGCTTTCTTT
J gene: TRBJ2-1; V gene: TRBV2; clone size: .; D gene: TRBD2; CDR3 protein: CASSGTSGGYNEQFF; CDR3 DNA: TGTGCCAGCAGCGGGACTAGCGGGGGCTACAATGAGCAGTTCTTC
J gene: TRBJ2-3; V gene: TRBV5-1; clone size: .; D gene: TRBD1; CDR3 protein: CASSSGQLFTDTQYF; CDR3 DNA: TGCGCCAGCAGCTCGGGACAGCTATTCACAGATACGCAGTATTTT
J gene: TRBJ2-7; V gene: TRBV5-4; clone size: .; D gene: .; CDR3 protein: CASSFGGGYEQYF; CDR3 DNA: TGTGCCAGCAGCTTTGGCGGAGGTTACGAGCAGTACTTC